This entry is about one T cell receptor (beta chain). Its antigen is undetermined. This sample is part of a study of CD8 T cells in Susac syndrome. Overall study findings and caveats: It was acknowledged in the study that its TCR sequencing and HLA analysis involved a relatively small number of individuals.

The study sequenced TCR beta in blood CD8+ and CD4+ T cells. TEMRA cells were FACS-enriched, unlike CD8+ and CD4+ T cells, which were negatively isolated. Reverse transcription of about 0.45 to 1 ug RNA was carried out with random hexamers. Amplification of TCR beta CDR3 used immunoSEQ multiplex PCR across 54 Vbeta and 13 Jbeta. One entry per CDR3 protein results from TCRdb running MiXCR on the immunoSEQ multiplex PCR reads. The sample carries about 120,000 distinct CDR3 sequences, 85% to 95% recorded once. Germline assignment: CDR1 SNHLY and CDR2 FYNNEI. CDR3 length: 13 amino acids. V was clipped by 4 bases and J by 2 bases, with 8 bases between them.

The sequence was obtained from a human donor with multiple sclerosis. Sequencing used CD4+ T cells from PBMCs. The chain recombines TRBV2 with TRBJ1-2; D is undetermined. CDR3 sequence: CASSVGTNYGYTF. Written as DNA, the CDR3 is TGTGCCAGCAGTGTCGGTACCAACTATGGCTACACCTTC.